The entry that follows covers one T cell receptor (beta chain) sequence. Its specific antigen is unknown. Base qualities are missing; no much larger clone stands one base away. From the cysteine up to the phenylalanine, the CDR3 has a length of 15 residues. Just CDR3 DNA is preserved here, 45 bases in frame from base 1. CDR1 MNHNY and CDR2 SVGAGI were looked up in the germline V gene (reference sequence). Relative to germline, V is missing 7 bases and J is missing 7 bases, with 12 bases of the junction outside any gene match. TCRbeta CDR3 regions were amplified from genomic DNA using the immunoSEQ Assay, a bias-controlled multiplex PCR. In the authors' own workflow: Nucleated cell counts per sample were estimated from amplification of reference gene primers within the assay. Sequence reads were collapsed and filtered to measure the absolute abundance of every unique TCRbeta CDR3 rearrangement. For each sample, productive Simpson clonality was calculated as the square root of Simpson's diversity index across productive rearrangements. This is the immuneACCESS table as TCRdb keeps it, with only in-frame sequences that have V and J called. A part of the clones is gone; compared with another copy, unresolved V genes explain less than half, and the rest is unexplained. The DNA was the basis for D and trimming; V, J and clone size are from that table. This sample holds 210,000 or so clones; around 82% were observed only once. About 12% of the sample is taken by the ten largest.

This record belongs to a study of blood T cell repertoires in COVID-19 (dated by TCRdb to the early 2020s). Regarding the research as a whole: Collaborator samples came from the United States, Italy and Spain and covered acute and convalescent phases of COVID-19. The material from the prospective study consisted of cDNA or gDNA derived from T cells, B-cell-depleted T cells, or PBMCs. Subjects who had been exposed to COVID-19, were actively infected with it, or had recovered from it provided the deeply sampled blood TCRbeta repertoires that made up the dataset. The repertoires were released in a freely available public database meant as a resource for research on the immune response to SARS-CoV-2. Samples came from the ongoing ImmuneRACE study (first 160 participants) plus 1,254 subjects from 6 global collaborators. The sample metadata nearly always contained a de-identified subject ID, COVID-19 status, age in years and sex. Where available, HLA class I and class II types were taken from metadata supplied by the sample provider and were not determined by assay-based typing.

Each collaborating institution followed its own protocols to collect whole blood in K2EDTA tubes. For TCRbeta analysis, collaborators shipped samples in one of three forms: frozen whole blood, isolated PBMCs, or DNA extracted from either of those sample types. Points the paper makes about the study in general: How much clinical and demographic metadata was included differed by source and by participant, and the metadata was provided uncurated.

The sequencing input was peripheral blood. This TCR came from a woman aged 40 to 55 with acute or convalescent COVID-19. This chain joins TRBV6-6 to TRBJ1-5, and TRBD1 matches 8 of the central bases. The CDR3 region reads CASNQRTGNGQPQHF. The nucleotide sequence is TGTGCCAGCAACCAACGGACAGGGAATGGACAGCCCCAGCATTTT.